This note documents a single T cell receptor beta chain sequence. The germline CDR1 and CDR2 sequences are GTSNPN and SVGIG (reference sequence). The V and J ends lost 2 bases and 6 bases respectively, with 11 bases between them. The CDR3 loop spans 13 amino acids. The sample is drawn from a study of blood T cell repertoires in COVID-19. Overall study context: T cells, B-cell-depleted T cells, or PBMCs supplied cDNA or gDNA.

Assay: immunoSEQ multiplex PCR; the TCRdb copy retains only in-frame clones and omits some. The sample lists 110,000 to 150,000 clones, around 87% occurring once. This rearrangement joins TRBV30 to TRBJ2-4, with a weak D call TRBD1 (5 bases). The TCR was taken from a human donor in a cohort sampled during active COVID-19. Input material: peripheral blood. CDR3 amino acids: CAWSSRAVNIQYF. DNA of the CDR3: TGTGCCTGGAGTAGCAGGGCGGTAAACATTCAGTACTTC.